A selection of T cell receptor beta chains follows, all from one sample in a study of blood T cell repertoires in COVID-19. Produced via immunoSEQ multiplex PCR; TCRdb's table is partial and in-frame only. The sample includes about 240,000 clones, roughly 80% of them seen just once. What was sequenced was peripheral blood. The receptors stem from a woman aged 18-29 years with acute or convalescent COVID-19. Each CDR3 is given with its conserved first and last residue. Fields, in order: clone size, V gene, J gene, D gene, CDR3 DNA, CDR3 protein. The D gene is left open where the match is weak. Expanded clones get a size class; other rows say once, few or many, or leave the size out.

>NA|TRBV3-1/TRBV3-2|TRBJ1-2|TRBD1
TGTGCCAGCAGCCTCAGACAGGGGGAGAACTATGGCTACACCTTC
CASSLRQGENYGYTF
>NA|TRBV18|TRBJ1-2|TRBD1
TGTGCCAGCTCCCCCGGGACAGGAATTTCCGCTGGCTATGGCTACACCTTC
CASSPGTGISAGYGYTF
>NA|TRBV7-8|TRBJ1-1|NA
TGTGCCAGCAGCCCACTCCCAGGGTCCGTGAACACTGAAGCTTTCTTT
CASSPLPGSVNTEAFF
>few|TRBV18|TRBJ1-6|TRBD1
TGTGCCAGCTCAACCGGACAGGGTTCGGGGTCATCACCCCTCCACTTT
CASSTGQGSGSSPLHF
>NA|TRBV29-1|TRBJ2-7|NA
TGCAGCGTTGAAGGGGAGGAATCTTCCTACGAGCAGTACTTC
CSVEGEESSYEQYF
>NA|TRBV7-8|TRBJ1-1|NA
TGTGCCAGCAGCTTTGTCGTCCCTAACACTGAAGCTTTCTTT
CASSFVVPNTEAFF
>NA|TRBV5-1|TRBJ1-1|TRBD1
TGCGCCAGCAGCGGGACAGGATCGAACACTGAAGCTTTCTTT
CASSGTGSNTEAFF
>NA|TRBV6-2/TRBV6-3|TRBJ1-2|TRBD1
TGTGCCAGCAGTCAGGGGGACATCGTACGCTACACCTTC
CASSQGDIVRYTF
>NA|TRBV4-3|TRBJ2-1|TRBD1
TGCGCCAGCAGCCACATCCCCCGGGACAGGGGGCAAGGCAATGAGCAGTTCTTC
CASSHIPRDRGQGNEQFF
>NA|TRBV5-1|TRBJ2-5|TRBD2
TGCGCCAGCAGGCTAGCGGGAGGACGCCAAGAGACCCAGTACTTC
CASRLAGGRQETQYF
>NA|TRBV7-2|TRBJ2-5|NA
TGTGCCAGCAGCTTAGGGGCAGGACAAGAGACCCAGTACTTC
CASSLGAGQETQYF
>NA|TRBV6-5|TRBJ2-7|TRBD1
TGTGCCAGCAGCAGGGGACAGTCCTACGAGCAGTACTTC
CASSRGQSYEQYF
>NA|TRBV3-1/TRBV3-2|TRBJ1-2|NA
TGTGCCAGCAGCCAGCTCCAAGGAAACAGACATAACTATGGCTACACCTTC
CASSQLQGNRHNYGYTF
>NA|TRBV6-2/TRBV6-3|TRBJ2-2|TRBD2
TGTGCCAGCAGTTATTCCCTAGCGGGAGTGGTCGGGGAGCTGTTTTTT
CASSYSLAGVVGELFF
>few|TRBV19|TRBJ2-1|NA
TGTGCCAGTAGTCCGTCCCCTCTCGGGGTCGGTGAGCAGTTCTTC
CASSPSPLGVGEQFF
>NA|TRBV3-1/TRBV3-2|TRBJ1-1|TRBD1
TGTGCCAGCGGGACAGGGGGCAACACTGAAGCTTTCTTT
CASGTGGNTEAFF
>NA|TRBV6-5|TRBJ2-3|TRBD2
TGTGCCAGCAGTTACTCGATAGCGGGAGGCGTAGATACGCAGTATTTT
CASSYSIAGGVDTQYF
>NA|TRBV12-2|TRBJ1-3|NA
TGTGCAAGTCGCTTAGTACCGAAACAGGGCGGCTCTGGAAACACCATATATTTT
CASRLVPKQGGSGNTIYF
>NA|TRBV13|TRBJ2-7|TRBD1
TGTGCCAGCACCCTCCCTCCGGGACAGGGGTCCCACGAGCAGTACTTC
CASTLPPGQGSHEQYF
>NA|TRBV7-9|TRBJ1-1|TRBD1
TGTGCCAGCAGCTTCGGACAGGTGGACACTGAAGCTTTCTTT
CASSFGQVDTEAFF